The present TCR beta chain was sequenced within a study of blood T cell repertoires in COVID-19. At the level of the study: T cells, B-cell-depleted T cells, or PBMCs supplied cDNA or gDNA.

Germline V lookup: CDR1 SGHNT, CDR2 YYREEE (reference sequence). This CDR3 has 13 residues. The V gene end was trimmed by 4 bases and the J gene end by 5 bases; junction bases not matched to a gene: 5. Cohorts were determined from participant-reported clinical history. Clones were read by immunoSEQ multiplex PCR, and TCRdb kept only the in-frame ones, dropping some. The sample yields about 400,000 clones, 88% seen once. The specimen was PBMCs or T cells enriched from blood (not recorded which). V is TRBV5-4 and J is TRBJ1-1; 7 bases fit TRBD1. This clonotype was sampled from a woman between 40 and 55 years old with acute COVID-19. CDR3 sequence reads: CASSVDRATEAFF. The CDR3 DNA sequence: TGTGCCAGCAGCGTTGACAGGGCGACTGAAGCTTTCTTT.